These 24 T cell receptor beta chains came from one sample sequenced in a study of cytotoxic CD8 clonotypes in ibrutinib-treated CLL (dated by TCRdb to the early 2020s). The intended sense of this specimen's time point label: 24 months on ibrutinib. Libraries came from the immunoSEQ multiplex PCR assay. Not all clones reach the TCRdb copy of this immuneACCESS table, which keeps in-frame sequences only. Checked studies attribute under half of the gap to unresolved V genes and leave the rest unexplained. The sample yields about 120,000 clones; roughly 85% were counted once. The ten largest clones add up to roughly 1.9% of the sample. Sequenced material: PBMCs, taken after 24 months of ibrutinib treatment. Receptors originate from a human donor with chronic lymphocytic leukemia.

The chain combines TRBV11-2 with TRBJ2-7, with TRBD2 matching over 10 bases. V gave up 5 bases and J gave up 0 bases; unmatched junction bases: 4. Germline V CDR1 and CDR2: SGHAT, FQNNGV. This CDR3 spans 15 amino acids. CDR3: CASSASGGLSYEQYF. The CDR3 region has the DNA TGTGCCAGCAGCGCTAGCGGGGGCCTCTCCTACGAGCAGTACTTC.

The rearrangement links TRBV7-9 to TRBJ2-2; D possibly corresponds to TRBD2 (6 bases). The CDR3 loop spans 13 amino acids. CDR1 and CDR2 (germline): SEHNR, FQNEAQ (reference sequence). The V end was cut by 5 bases, the J end by 8 bases, with 12 bases between. CDR3 residues: CASSPPGGGELFF. The CDR3 coding sequence is TGTGCCAGCAGCCCTCCCGGAGGGGGGGAGCTGTTTTTT.

V usage is TRBV18 and J usage is TRBJ2-1; 8 nucleotides agree with TRBD2. Germline CDR1 is KGHSH and CDR2 is LQKENI. With 5 bases clipped from V and 9 bases from J, the junction kept 9 bases outside the gene matches. This CDR3 has 14 amino acids. The CDR3: CASSFSREVVEQFF. The CDR3 DNA reads TGTGCCAGCTCATTCTCGCGGGAGGTGGTTGAGCAGTTCTTC.

The rearrangement links TRBV7-2 to TRBJ2-4, with unresolved D. This CDR3 contains 16 residues. Trimming stripped 2 bases from V and 0 bases from J, with 11 bases between. Germline V CDR1 and CDR2: SGHTA, FQGNSA. The CDR3 is CASSLIGQVAKNIQYF. DNA of the CDR3: TGTGCCAGCAGCTTAATAGGGCAAGTAGCCAAAAACATTCAGTACTTC.

As DNA, the CDR3 is TGTGCCAGCAGGCGTTCGGGGGCGAGCGGGGAGCTGTTTTTT. Residues: CASRRSGASGELFF. The chain has TRBV28 and TRBJ2-2; D possibly uses TRBD1 or TRBD2 (6 bases each). V gave up 6 bases and J gave up 7 bases, with 15 bases separating them. The CDR3 is 14 residues long. The germline gives CDR1 MDHEN, CDR2 SYDVKM. Full variable domain (missing parts from reference TRBV28 and TRBJ2-2): DVKVTQSSRYLVKRTGEKVFLECVQDMDHENMFWYRQDPGLGLRLIYFSYDVKMKEKGDIPEGYSVSREKKERFSLILESASTNQTSMYLCASRRSGASGELFFGEGSRLTVL.

The V and J genes are TRBV28 and TRBJ2-6; no firm D call. CDR3 length equals 13 residues. Germline V gives CDR1 MDHEN, CDR2 SYDVKM. With 6 bases removed from V and 4 bases from J, the gap between germline ends came to 7 bases. The CDR3 bases are TGTGCCAGCAGACGTGCCGGGGCCAACGTCCTGACTTTC. Protein product: CASRRAGANVLTF.

This chain connects TRBV12-5 to TRBJ2-7, with 10 bases lining up with TRBD1. Per germline, CDR1 LGHNT and CDR2 FRNRAP. The CDR3 runs to 17 residues. Trimming removed 1 base from V and 0 bases from J; junction bases left unmatched: 6. The CDR3 sequence: CASGLAPGTGASYEQYF. In DNA form, the CDR3 reads TGTGCTAGTGGTTTGGCTCCCGGGACAGGGGCCTCCTACGAGCAGTACTTC.

The chain has TRBV9 and TRBJ2-2; 9 bases fit TRBD2. The V segment lost 4 bases and the J segment 10 bases; nucleotides outside the gene matches: 11. CDR1 is SGDLS and CDR2 is YYNGEE in the germline V gene. The CDR3 length is 15 residues. CDR3 coding DNA: TGTGCCAGCAGCCCAGCGGGGGGCCCGTTCGAGGAGCTGTTTTTT. Translated, it gives CASSPAGGPFEELFF.

This clone was picked up a small number of times. V gene TRBV2 combines with J gene TRBJ1-2; tentative D call: TRBD1 (5 bases). Germline V lookup: CDR1 SNHLY, CDR2 FYNNEI. The ends were cut back, 7 bases at V and 8 bases at J, with 14 bases in the middle. The CDR3 extends over 12 amino acids. The chain's CDR3 is CASIGGGHGYTF. In DNA form, the CDR3 reads TGTGCCAGCATTGGGGGAGGCCACGGCTACACCTTC. The full variable domain, rest sourced from reference TRBV2 and TRBJ1-2, is EPEVTQTPSHQVTQMGQEVILRCVPISNHLYFYWYRQILGQKVEFLVSFYNNEISEKSEIFDDQFSVERPDGSNFTLKIRSTKLEDSAMYFCASIGGGHGYTFGSGTRLTVV.

The V and J genes are TRBV28 and TRBJ1-1; D gene ambiguous. Trimming removed 7 bases from V and 4 bases from J, with 10 bases in between. The germline V gene has CDR1 MDHEN and CDR2 SYDVKM. The CDR3 covers 12 residues. In nucleotides, the CDR3 is TGTGCCAGCAAGCCGGGCGGCACTGAAGCTTTCTTT. This codes for CASKPGGTEAFF.

V and J are TRBV5-6 and TRBJ1-2; possible D gene TRBD1, 6 bases. The germline V gene encodes CDR1 SGHDT and CDR2 YYEEEE. The CDR3 covers 12 residues. The V and J ends lost 4 bases and 7 bases respectively, with 11 bases between them. Here the CDR3 DNA reads TGTGCCAGCAGCCAGCCAGGGGTTGGCTACACCTTC. It is translated as CASSQPGVGYTF.

The chain employs TRBV19 and TRBJ1-5; maybe TRBD1 (6 bases). Germline-derived CDR1 and CDR2 are LNHDA and SQIVND (reference sequence). Trimming took 6 bases from V and 4 from J, leaving 25 bases between them. The CDR3 sequence is 18 residues long. CDR3 region: CASRLGAPGGIPNQPQHF. The CDR3 DNA is TGTGCCAGTAGACTCGGGGCCCCGGGGGGCATTCCGAATCAGCCCCAGCATTTT.

This chain links TRBV5-1 with TRBJ2-3; 8 bases align to TRBD2. The CDR3 consists of 17 residues. The germline V gene has CDR1 SGHRS and CDR2 YFSETQ. The V gene end was trimmed by 4 bases and the J gene end by 6 bases; junction bases not matched to a gene: 16. This chain's CDR3 is CASSPQTSGIGLDTQYF. The DNA for the CDR3 is TGCGCCAGCAGCCCCCAAACTAGCGGTATTGGTTTGGATACGCAGTATTTT.

This clone was recorded a few times. This chain links TRBV5-6 with TRBJ2-1; D may be TRBD1 (6 bases). Trimming removed 6 bases at V and 6 bases at J, with 13 bases between. Germline CDR1 SGHDT, CDR2 YYEEEE. The CDR3 totals 13 residues. The CDR3 nucleotides read TGTGCCAGCAACCAAAGGGGGATCAATGAGCAGTTCTTC. The encoded protein is CASNQRGINEQFF.

This rearrangement joins TRBV4-2 to TRBJ2-7; 9 nucleotides agree with TRBD1. The germline V gene encodes CDR1 LGHNA and CDR2 YNFKEQ. The CDR3 extends over 14 amino acids. V dropped 4 bases and J dropped 13; count of bases not matched to a gene: 14. The chain's CDR3 is CASSRDPAGTGSYF. CDR3 nucleotide sequence: TGTGCCAGCAGCCGGGACCCAGCCGGGACAGGGAGTTACTTC.

The CDR3 loop is CASSPVGVSSYEQYF. CDR3 nucleotides: TGTGCCAGCAGTCCAGTTGGCGTGAGCTCCTACGAGCAGTACTTC. The chain links TRBV2 to TRBJ2-7; unclear D gene. Germline V gives CDR1 SNHLY, CDR2 FYNNEI. Trimming stripped 5 bases from V and 0 bases from J, with 14 bases between. The CDR3 runs to 15 residues.

The chain links TRBV27 to TRBJ2-1; 7 bases are a match to TRBD1. The CDR3 extends over 14 amino acids. J lost 8 bases, V lost 6 bases, and 10 bases had no gene match. CDR1 MNHEY and CDR2 SMNVEV come from the germline V gene (reference sequence). CDR3 nucleotide sequence: TGTGCCAGCAGCGCGACAGGGAGAGGCTATGAGCAGTTCTTC. It specifies CASSATGRGYEQFF.

This chain connects TRBV7-2 to TRBJ2-1; 12 nucleotides align to TRBD2. This CDR3 region has 15 residues. Per germline, CDR1 SGHTA and CDR2 FQGNSA. Losses at the gene ends were 3 bases for V and 7 bases for J; bases not matched to a gene: 4. CDR3 sequence: CASSLTSGRENEQFF. The CDR3 region has the DNA TGTGCCAGCAGCTTGACTAGCGGGAGAGAAAATGAGCAGTTCTTC.

This clone was detected only once. This sequence joins TRBV28 and TRBJ1-2, with unresolved D. Trimming took 8 bases from V and 1 from J, leaving 14 bases between them. The CDR3 extends over 14 amino acids. Germline assignment: CDR1 MDHEN and CDR2 SYDVKM. CDR3 loop: CASLGPGYNYGYTF. The CDR3 coding sequence is TGTGCCAGCCTTGGACCTGGCTATAACTATGGCTACACCTTC.

The CDR3 sequence is CAISVGTTNNEQFF. The CDR3 nucleotides read TGTGCCATCAGCGTCGGGACTACGAACAATGAGCAGTTCTTC. This chain joins TRBV10-3 and TRBJ2-1; 7 nucleotides align to TRBD2. The CDR3 has 14 residues. Germline V lookup: CDR1 ENHRY, CDR2 SYGVKD. J gave up 5 bases and V 6 bases, and 7 bases lay outside the gene matches.

The V gene is TRBV7-2, the J gene TRBJ1-4, with D unresolved. Germline-derived CDR1 and CDR2 are SGHTA and FQGNSA. V was cut by 4 bases and J by 4 bases, with 13 bases left in between. The CDR3 runs 15 residues. CDR3 protein: CASSYSRTGNEKLFF. CDR3 in DNA: TGTGCCAGCAGCTACTCTCGGACCGGTAATGAAAAACTGTTTTTT.

The chain is built from TRBV28 and TRBJ1-1; D is perhaps TRBD1 (6 bases). This CDR3 is built from 13 residues. The germline V gene has CDR1 MDHEN and CDR2 SYDVKM. The V and J ends lost 6 bases and 7 bases respectively, with 15 bases between them. The CDR3 sequence: CASRLVGGREAFF. The CDR3 DNA sequence: TGTGCCAGCAGGTTGGTCGGGGGCCGTGAAGCTTTCTTT.

This clone turned up a few times. V is TRBV19 and J is TRBJ2-5, with 7 bases fitting TRBD1. Germline assignment: CDR1 LNHDA and CDR2 SQIVND (reference sequence). The length of the CDR3 is 14 residues. V trimming: 3 bases; J trimming: 1 base; junction bases outside the gene matches: 2. The CDR3 bases are TGTGCCAGTAGTATCGCAGGGGGCCAAGAGACCCAGTACTTC. Its protein product is CASSIAGGQETQYF.

The chain uses TRBV13 and TRBJ2-1, with TRBD2 matching 14 bases. Germline V CDR1 and CDR2: PRHDT, FYEKMQ (reference sequence). J was trimmed by 0 bases and V by 0 bases; bases with no gene match: 10. The CDR3 is made up of 21 amino acids. CDR3 region: CASSLGRWTSGGLSSYNEQFF. DNA of the CDR3: TGTGCCAGCAGCTTAGGCCGCTGGACTAGCGGGGGGCTGAGCTCCTACAATGAGCAGTTCTTC.